These T cell receptor beta chains were read from a single sample in a study of T cell responses to AZD1222 COVID-19 vaccine. The assay was immunoSEQ multiplex PCR, and TCRdb's table has in-frame clones only and misses some. This sample carries 180,000 or so clones, just over 90% of them seen once, and the ten largest clones take about 3.9%. Material: peripheral blood, obtained on day 0 of AZD1222 vaccination. The receptor source for this set is an adult in good health. Each CDR3 is given with its conserved first and last residue. A D gene is named only where the DNA matches it firmly. Clone sizes are given selectively: once, few, many, or a class where the clone is expanded.

D gene,clone size,V gene,J gene,CDR3 DNA,CDR3 protein
TRBD1,NA,TRBV11-2,TRBJ1-4,TGTGCCAGCAGCTGGGGGACAGGGAGTGAAAAACTGTTTTTT,CASSWGTGSEKLFF
TRBD1,NA,TRBV6-7,TRBJ2-6,TGTGCCAGCAGTTACCCGGACAGGGAAGGGACTGGGGCCAACGTCCTGACTTTC,CASSYPDREGTGANVLTF
NA,NA,TRBV3-1/TRBV3-2,TRBJ1-1,TGTGCCAGCGGAACATACTCCGGCACTGAAGCTTTCTTT,CASGTYSGTEAFF
NA,NA,TRBV6-5,TRBJ2-2,TGTGCCAGCAGTTATTCAGGGGTCGGGACCGGGGAGCTGTTTTTT,CASSYSGVGTGELFF
NA,NA,TRBV4-2,TRBJ1-3,TGTGCCAGCAGCCAAGATGTGGCAGGAGGAGGAAACACCATATATTTT,CASSQDVAGGGNTIYF
TRBD1,NA,TRBV5-1,TRBJ1-2,TGCGCCAGCAGCTTGGATGGACAGGGGGGCGGCTACACCTTC,CASSLDGQGGGYTF
NA,NA,TRBV5-1,TRBJ1-6,TGCGCCAGCAGCTTAAGAGGGGGTCGCTATAATTCACCCCTCCACTTT,CASSLRGGRYNSPLHF
NA,NA,TRBV7-2,TRBJ1-1,TGTGCCAGCAGCTTAACTCTGGACACTGAAGCTTTCTTT,CASSLTLDTEAFF
TRBD1,NA,TRBV28,TRBJ1-1,TGTGCCAGCAGCCCTTGGGACAGGGCGAACCGTATCGAAGCTTTCTTT,CASSPWDRANRIEAFF
NA,NA,TRBV7-9,TRBJ1-2,TGTGCCAGCAGCTTACAGGACACCTCGTATGGCTACACCTTC,CASSLQDTSYGYTF
NA,NA,TRBV9,TRBJ1-1,TGTGCCAGCAGCCCGGGTGGGGTGAGTGAAGCTTTCTTT,CASSPGGVSEAFF
NA,NA,TRBV2,TRBJ1-1,TGTGCCAGCATAATAAGGCTGAACACTGAAGCTTTCTTT,CASIIRLNTEAFF
NA,NA,TRBV6-5,TRBJ2-7,TGTGCCAGCAGTCGTGGTGCCTCCTACGAGCAGTACTTC,CASSRGASYEQYF
NA,NA,TRBV5-1,TRBJ2-3,TGCGCCAGCATCTGGGATACAGATACGCAGTATTTT,CASIWDTDTQYF
NA,NA,TRBV14,TRBJ1-1,TGTGCCAGCAGCCAGGGCCGGAACACTGAAGCTTTCTTT,CASSQGRNTEAFF
NA,NA,TRBV4-1,TRBJ1-3,TGCGCCAGCAGCCAGGGGTACTGGGCTGGAAACACCATATATTTT,CASSQGYWAGNTIYF
TRBD1,NA,TRBV24-1,TRBJ1-3,TGTGCCACCATGGGGACAGCTGGAAACACCATATATTTT,CATMGTAGNTIYF
TRBD1,NA,TRBV5-6,TRBJ1-5,TGTGCCAGCAGCAAAGGACAGGGCAATCAGCCCCAGCATTTT,CASSKGQGNQPQHF
NA,once,TRBV7-2,TRBJ2-3,TGTGCCAGCAGCATGAGTAGACAAAGCACAGATACGCAGTATTTT,CASSMSRQSTDTQYF
TRBD2,NA,TRBV19,TRBJ2-1,TGTGCCAGTAGTATAGATACGGCTAGCGGGGTTAATGAGCAGTTCTTC,CASSIDTASGVNEQFF
TRBD1,NA,TRBV19,TRBJ1-6,TGTGCCAGTAGGAAAAGACAGGGGGATTCACCCCTCCACTTT,CASRKRQGDSPLHF
TRBD1,NA,TRBV7-9,TRBJ2-1,TGTGCCTGCCGGGACAGGTATAACAATGAGCAGTTCTTC,CACRDRYNNEQFF
TRBD1,NA,TRBV19,TRBJ2-7,TGTGCCAGTAGTCCAGGGGGCAACTCCTACGAGCAGTACTTC,CASSPGGNSYEQYF
NA,NA,TRBV7-2,TRBJ2-1,TGTGCCAGCAGCTTAGTGGGGGGACTCCTGAGGAATGAGCAGTTCTTC,CASSLVGGLLRNEQFF
NA,NA,TRBV21-1,TRBJ2-3,TGTGCCAGCAGCAAAGGAGTTTCGGGAGATACGCAGTATTTT,CASSKGVSGDTQYF
NA,once,TRBV2,TRBJ2-1,TGTGCCAGCAGTAACTTAGCAAGCCCGTACAATGAGCAGTTCTTC,CASSNLASPYNEQFF
NA,NA,TRBV9,TRBJ1-2,TGTGCCAGCAGCGTAGAACCGTATGATGGCTACACCTTC,CASSVEPYDGYTF
TRBD1,NA,TRBV19,TRBJ2-7,TGTGCCAGTAGTATTTTGGGGACAGGGCCCTACGAGCAGTACTTC,CASSILGTGPYEQYF
NA,NA,TRBV9,TRBJ1-2,TGTGCCAGCGGGCGTACGGAGCCTAGCTATGGCTACACCTTC,CASGRTEPSYGYTF
TRBD1,once,TRBV7-6,TRBJ1-1,TGTGCCAGCAGCGCGGGACAGGGTAGCACTGAAGCTTTCTTT,CASSAGQGSTEAFF
TRBD1,NA,TRBV18,TRBJ2-3,TGTGCCAGCTCAGTGGGCGGGACAGGGCTCCCAGATACGCAGTATTTT,CASSVGGTGLPDTQYF
TRBD1,NA,TRBV6-5,TRBJ2-7,TGTGCCAGCAGTTCGACAGGGGGAGTCTTCTACGAGCAGTACTTC,CASSSTGGVFYEQYF
NA,NA,TRBV28,TRBJ2-5,TGTGCCAGCAGTCGGGCAGGGGTGGGTCAAGAGACCCAGTACTTC,CASSRAGVGQETQYF
NA,NA,TRBV7-6,TRBJ1-6,TGTGCCAGCAGCTTAGCGGGGGGACATCTTACCTCACCCCTCCACTTT,CASSLAGGHLTSPLHF
NA,NA,TRBV5-1,TRBJ2-3,TGCGCCAGCAGCTTGGAGGGGGGCACAGATACGCAGTATTTT,CASSLEGGTDTQYF
TRBD2,NA,TRBV13,TRBJ2-7,TGTGCCAGCAGCTTCGGGACTAGCGGATTTGGGGGCGAGCAGTACTTC,CASSFGTSGFGGEQYF
NA,NA,TRBV6-5,TRBJ1-3,TGTGCCACCTCTACGGGGGACTCTGGAAACACCATATATTTT,CATSTGDSGNTIYF
TRBD2,NA,TRBV4-1,TRBJ2-1,TGCGCCAGCAGCCCCTGGGAAGCGGGAGGCTACAATGAGCAGTTCTTC,CASSPWEAGGYNEQFF
NA,NA,TRBV6-6,TRBJ1-5,TGTGCCAGCAGCCTTTTTCCACTCAATCAGCCCCAGCATTTT,CASSLFPLNQPQHF
NA,NA,TRBV7-9,TRBJ1-2,TGTGCCAGCAGCTCCCTTAGAGGGACCACAGAGGGCTACACCTTC,CASSSLRGTTEGYTF
NA,once,TRBV19,TRBJ1-3,TGTGCCAGTAGTATGATACAGGGTGGTGACACCATATATTTT,CASSMIQGGDTIYF
NA,NA,TRBV2,TRBJ1-2,TGTGCCAGTTCACGAGGCCCCTCCTTCTATGGCTACACCTTC,CASSRGPSFYGYTF
NA,NA,TRBV5-1,TRBJ2-7,TGCGCCAGCAGCTTGGGCCTCTCGCGCCTCTCCTACGAGCAGTACTTC,CASSLGLSRLSYEQYF
NA,NA,TRBV25-1,TRBJ1-1,TGTGCCAGCAGTGAGCGGACAGCCTTCGAAGCTTTCTTT,CASSERTAFEAFF
NA,NA,TRBV12-3/TRBV12-4,TRBJ2-1,TGTGCCAGCAGTCCTCAGCGGGCCAATGAGCAGTTCTTC,CASSPQRANEQFF
NA,NA,TRBV27,TRBJ1-1,TGTGCCAGCAGGGTCTTGGGGGTCCGTGGGAACACTGAAGCTTTCTTT,CASRVLGVRGNTEAFF
NA,NA,TRBV21-1,TRBJ2-2,TGTGCCAGCAGCCGACAGACAAACACCGGGGAGCTGTTTTTT,CASSRQTNTGELFF
NA,few,TRBV27,TRBJ1-6,TGTGCCAGCAGTCTAGAACCTCCCCTGTTATGGGATTCACCCCTCCACTTT,CASSLEPPLLWDSPLHF
NA,NA,TRBV6-5,TRBJ2-7,TGTGCCAGCAGTTACAGGGGGAGCGAGCAGTACTTC,CASSYRGSEQYF
TRBD1,once,TRBV6-1,TRBJ1-2,TGTGCCAGCAGTGATTTGGGACAGGGAGGCTACACCTTC,CASSDLGQGGYTF